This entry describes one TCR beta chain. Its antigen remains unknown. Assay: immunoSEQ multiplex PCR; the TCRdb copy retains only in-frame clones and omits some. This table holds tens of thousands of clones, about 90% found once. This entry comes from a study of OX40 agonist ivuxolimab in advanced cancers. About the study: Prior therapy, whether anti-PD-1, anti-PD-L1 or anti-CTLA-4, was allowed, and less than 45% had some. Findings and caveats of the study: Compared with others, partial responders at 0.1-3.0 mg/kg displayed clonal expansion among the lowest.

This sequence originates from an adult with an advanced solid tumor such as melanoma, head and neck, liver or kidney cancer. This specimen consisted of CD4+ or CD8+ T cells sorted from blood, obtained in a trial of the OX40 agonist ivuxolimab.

The CDR3 here is CASSLVRGSDGANVLTF. In DNA, the CDR3 is TGTGCCAGCAGCTTAGTTCGTGGATCAGATGGGGCCAACGTCCTGACTTTC. The chain recombines TRBV11-2 with TRBJ2-6, with D unclear. Trimming pared 1 base from V and 3 bases from J, leaving 13 bases between. Germline-derived CDR1 and CDR2 are SGHAT and FQNNGV. The CDR3 consists of 17 residues.